The 20 T cell receptor beta chains in this list originate from one sample, sequenced in a study of CD4+ T cells in melanoma. Sequencing was performed with immunoSEQ multiplex PCR; in TCRdb, only in-frame clones are kept and a portion is missing. The sample gives around 15,000 clones, roughly 66% of which show up once; approximately 13% is in the top ten. Sequencing was performed on cells from a culture (not recorded whether cultured in vitro). The receptors stem from a human donor with melanoma.

This clone is a singleton in its sample. The V gene is TRBV10-1, the J gene TRBJ2-1; D gene uncertain. The CDR3 loop spans 13 amino acids. Looked up from germline, CDR1 is WNHNN and CDR2 is SYGVQD (reference sequence). The V end lost 3 bases, the J end lost 7 bases, and 10 bases lay between the germline ends. In DNA form, the CDR3 reads TGCGCCAGCAGTGATGGCTTTGGAAATGAGCAGTTCTTC. As protein: CASSDGFGNEQFF.

This clone appeared a few times. The chain recombines TRBV2 with TRBJ1-4, with D unclear. This CDR3 comprises 17 residues. Germline values: CDR1 SNHLY, CDR2 FYNNEI. V lost 3 bases and J lost 0, with 14 bases in between. The chain's CDR3 is CASSDWAGLATNEKLFF. CDR3 nucleotide sequence: TGTGCCAGCAGTGATTGGGCAGGCCTTGCAACTAATGAAAAACTGTTTTTT. The whole variable domain, filled in from reference TRBV2 and TRBJ1-4, reads EPEVTQTPSHQVTQMGQEVILRCVPISNHLYFYWYRQILGQKVEFLVSFYNNEISEKSEIFDDQFSVERPDGSNFTLKIRSTKLEDSAMYFCASSDWAGLATNEKLFFGSGTQLSVL.

CDR3 in DNA: TGTGCCAGCAGCGCGTATCAGGGAACAGATACGCAGTATTTT. Its translation: CASSAYQGTDTQYF. The rearrangement uses TRBV9 and TRBJ2-3, with a possible D match to TRBD1 (5 bases). Trimming removed 3 bases from V and 3 bases from J, with 11 bases in between. CDR1 is SGDLS, CDR2 YYNGEE, per germline. CDR3 length: 14 amino acids.

The chain combines TRBV25-1 with TRBJ2-3, with 10 bases aligning to TRBD1. With 7 bases clipped from V and 1 base from J, the junction kept 5 bases outside the gene matches. The CDR3 spans 15 residues. Germline CDR1 MGHDK, CDR2 SYGVNS. As DNA, the CDR3 is TGTGCCAGCACCGGGACAGGGGAGGGCACAGATACGCAGTATTTT. This gives the protein CASTGTGEGTDTQYF.

The gene calls are TRBV5-4 and TRBJ2-3; D is undetermined. Trimming stripped 3 bases from V and 2 bases from J, with 19 bases between. Germline V gene data show CDR1 as SGHNT and CDR2 as YYREEE (reference sequence). This CDR3 is built from 17 residues. The chain's CDR3 is CASSSTSQSSNTDTQYF. CDR3 DNA: TGTGCCAGCAGCTCGACAAGTCAGTCTTCTAACACAGATACGCAGTATTTT.

This rearrangement joins TRBV5-1 to TRBJ1-2, with D possibly being TRBD1 (5 bases). V was shortened by 0 bases and J by 3 bases, with 12 bases between the two germline ends. This CDR3 comprises 15 residues. CDR1 is SGHRS and CDR2 is YFSETQ in the germline V gene. Here the CDR3 reads CASSLGDLGYYGYTF. The CDR3 nucleotides read TGCGCCAGCAGCTTGGGGGACCTCGGCTACTATGGCTACACCTTC.

This clone has more than one count but fewer than ten. This sequence joins TRBV18 and TRBJ2-7; D perhaps matches TRBD1 (6 bases). The CDR3 has 13 amino acids. Germline CDR1 KGHSH, CDR2 LQKENI. Trimming took off 2 bases at V and 7 bases at J, with 12 bases between the two ends. CDR3 in amino acids: CASSPNTGREQYF. CDR3 bases: TGTGCCAGCTCACCAAATACAGGGCGGGAGCAGTACTTC.

This chain joins TRBV28 and TRBJ1-1; D call uncertain. Trimming shortened V by 8 bases and J by 3 bases, and 13 bases separated the two germline ends. Germline assignment: CDR1 MDHEN and CDR2 SYDVKM. The CDR3 spans 13 residues. The CDR3 region has the DNA TGTGCCAGCGTGGTCCTAGGGTACACTGAAGCTTTCTTT. It specifies CASVVLGYTEAFF.

The CDR3 loop reads CASSLIAGGSTDTQYF. The CDR3, as DNA: TGCGCCAGCAGCCTCATAGCGGGGGGGAGCACAGATACGCAGTATTTT. The chain has TRBV4-1 and TRBJ2-3, with 11 bases fitting TRBD2. This CDR3 region has 16 residues. V gave up 4 bases and J gave up 0 bases; unmatched junction bases: 3. CDR1 and CDR2 (germline): MGHRA, YSYEKL.

The chain employs TRBV14 and TRBJ2-7; the D gene is possibly TRBD1 (5 bases). The V gene's germline CDR1 is SGHDN and CDR2 FVKESK. This CDR3 contains 13 residues. Deletions cut 4 bases from V and 6 bases from J, with 13 bases between. This CDR3 is CASSRQGFGEQYF. In DNA, the CDR3 is TGTGCCAGCAGCCGTCAGGGATTCGGCGAGCAGTACTTC.

The chain couples TRBV5-1 to TRBJ2-2; D gene uncertain. Between the trimmed V and J ends, which lost 3 bases and 1 base, there was a span of 7 bases. The germline V gene has CDR1 SGHRS and CDR2 YFSETQ. The CDR3 contains 14 residues. The CDR3 is CASSSDGNTGELFF. Written as DNA, the CDR3 is TGCGCCAGCAGCTCCGACGGGAACACCGGGGAGCTGTTTTTT. Full variable domain (remainder filled in from reference TRBV5-1 and TRBJ2-2): KAGVTQTPRYLIKTRGQQVTLSCSPISGHRSVSWYQQTPGQGLQFLFEYFSETQRNKGNFPGRFSGRQFSNSRSEMNVSTLELGDSALYLCASSSDGNTGELFFGEGSRLTVL.

This clone came up a few times. V usage is TRBV2 and J usage is TRBJ1-2, with D perhaps TRBD1 (5 bases). The CDR3 extends over 13 amino acids. V lost 6 bases to trimming and J lost 8 bases, with 16 bases between them. Germline lookup yields CDR1 SNHLY and CDR2 FYNNEI. CDR3 nucleotides: TGTGCCAGCAGACAAAATCAGGGCTCCGGCTACACCTTC. Its protein product is CASRQNQGSGYTF.

There are a few counts of this clone. J is TRBJ1-5 and V is TRBV12-5; D not resolved. The ends were cut back, 2 bases at V and 4 bases at J, with 6 bases in the middle. The germline V gene has CDR1 LGHNT and CDR2 FRNRAP. This CDR3 contains 13 residues. CDR3 sequence (DNA): TGTGCTAGTGGTTTGCCTCCGAATCAGCCCCAGCATTTT. The encoded protein is CASGLPPNQPQHF. Variable domain in full (rest from reference TRBV12-5 and TRBJ1-5): DARVTQTPRHKVTEMGQEVTMRCQPILGHNTVFWYRQTMMQGLELLAYFRNRAPLDDSGMPKDRFSAEMPDATLATLKIQPSEPRDSAVYFCASGLPPNQPQHFGDGTRLSIL.

CDR3 sequence (DNA): TGCAGCGTTGTCCTAGCGGGGGCCGGCACAGATACGCAGTATTTT. It translates to CSVVLAGAGTDTQYF. The V gene is TRBV29-1, the J gene TRBJ2-3; 10 bases agree with TRBD2. The V gene's germline CDR1 is SQVTM and CDR2 ANQGSEA. The CDR3 totals 15 residues. V lost 4 bases and J lost 1; bases outside the gene matches: 5.

The chain has TRBV5-8 and TRBJ1-6, with no clear D. Germline values: CDR1 SGHTS, CDR2 YDEGEE. This CDR3 comprises 14 residues. V lost 0 bases to trimming and J lost 6 bases, with 7 bases between them. The CDR3: CASSLGGINSPLHF. The CDR3 region has the DNA TGTGCCAGCAGCTTGGGCGGGATTAATTCACCCCTCCACTTT. Looking up the rest from reference TRBV5-8 and TRBJ1-6 gives the full variable domain: EAGVTQSPTHLIKTRGQQATLRCSPISGHTSVYWYQQALGLGLQFLLWYDEGEERNRGNFPPRFSGRQFPNYSSELNVNALELEDSALYLCASSLGGINSPLHFGNGTRLTVT.

V is TRBV6-5 and J is TRBJ2-7, with a weak D call TRBD1 (5 bases). V was trimmed by 8 bases and J by 1 base, leaving 9 bases between them. CDR1 and CDR2 from the germline V gene are MNHEY and SVGAGI. There are 12 residues in the CDR3. CDR3 sequence: CASPDSSYEQYF. In DNA, the CDR3 is TGTGCCAGCCCTGACAGTTCCTACGAGCAGTACTTC.

The chain is built from TRBV9 and TRBJ2-5; no firm D call. This CDR3 spans 15 amino acids. Looked up from germline, CDR1 is SGDLS and CDR2 is YYNGEE. V dropped 5 bases and J dropped 1 base, with 15 bases sitting between them. CDR3 amino acids: CASSGSGWGQETQYF. The CDR3 DNA is TGTGCCAGCAGTGGTAGTGGGTGGGGCCAAGAGACCCAGTACTTC.

By its share, this clone is medium-sized. This rearrangement joins TRBV6-5 to TRBJ1-2; D unresolved. The CDR3 loop spans 15 amino acids. Looked up from germline, CDR1 is MNHEY and CDR2 is SVGAGI. V was clipped by 2 bases and J by 4 bases, with 14 bases between them. CDR3 loop: CASSYGAGGFYGYTF. The CDR3 coding sequence is TGTGCCAGCAGTTACGGCGCAGGCGGATTCTATGGCTACACCTTC.

This chain connects TRBV5-6 to TRBJ2-1, with 14 bases lining up with TRBD2. The V segment lost 0 bases and the J segment 8 bases; nucleotides outside the gene matches: 7. CDR3 length equals 17 residues. Germline V lookup: CDR1 SGHDT, CDR2 YYEEEE. CDR3 nucleotide sequence: TGTGCCAGCAGCTTGGTCAGACTAGCGGGGGGGCGGCATGAGCAGTTCTTC. Translating gives CASSLVRLAGGRHEQFF.

V gene TRBV4-2 combines with J gene TRBJ2-3; 10 bases line up with TRBD1. Germline CDR1 and CDR2: LGHNA and YNFKEQ. Germline trimming cut 6 bases from V and 6 bases from J; bases unmatched to any gene: 12. This CDR3 region has 16 residues. The CDR3: CASSLRQGASLDTQYF. As DNA, the CDR3 is TGTGCCAGCAGTCTTAGACAGGGGGCGAGTTTGGATACGCAGTATTTT.